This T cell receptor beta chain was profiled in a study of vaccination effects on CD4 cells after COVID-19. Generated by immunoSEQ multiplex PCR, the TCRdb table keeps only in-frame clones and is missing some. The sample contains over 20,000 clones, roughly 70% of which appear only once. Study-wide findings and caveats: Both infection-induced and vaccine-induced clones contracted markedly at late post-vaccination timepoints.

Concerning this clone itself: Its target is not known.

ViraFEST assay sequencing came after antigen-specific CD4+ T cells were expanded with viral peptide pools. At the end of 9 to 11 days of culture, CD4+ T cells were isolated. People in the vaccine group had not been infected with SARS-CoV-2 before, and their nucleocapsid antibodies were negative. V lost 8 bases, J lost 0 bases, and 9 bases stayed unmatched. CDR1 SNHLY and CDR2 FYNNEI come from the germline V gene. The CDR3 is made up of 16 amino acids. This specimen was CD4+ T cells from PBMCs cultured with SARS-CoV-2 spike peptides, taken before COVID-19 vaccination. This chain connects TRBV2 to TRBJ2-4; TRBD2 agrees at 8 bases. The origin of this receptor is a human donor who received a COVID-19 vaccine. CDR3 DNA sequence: TGTGCCAGCTTCGAGCGGGAGTATCTAGCCAAAAACATTCAGTACTTC. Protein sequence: CASFEREYLAKNIQYF.